Following are 26 T cell receptor beta chains from one sample sequenced in a study of blood T cell repertoires in COVID-19. Sequencing was performed with immunoSEQ multiplex PCR; in TCRdb, only in-frame clones are kept and a portion is missing. The table records around 300,000 clones, nearly 90% of them present only once. Sequences were obtained from PBMCs or T cells enriched from blood (not recorded which). The receptors derive from a woman aged 18-29 years with acute COVID-19.

This chain links TRBV18 with TRBJ1-2; 8 bases line up with TRBD1. Germline-derived CDR1 and CDR2 are KGHSH and LQKENI. Unmatched junction bases numbered 0, after V lost 3 bases and J lost 0 bases. This CDR3 contains 14 residues. CDR3 loop: CASSPDRANYGYTF. For the CDR3, the DNA is TGTGCCAGCTCACCGGACAGGGCTAACTATGGCTACACCTTC.

Only one count was recorded for this clone. The chain combines TRBV28 with TRBJ1-3, with D hard to call. Trimming took off 5 bases at V and 6 bases at J, with 17 bases between the two ends. The germline CDR1 and CDR2 sequences are MDHEN and SYDVKM. CDR3 length: 15 amino acids. CDR3 protein: CASSPPGGETNTIYF. In nucleotides, the CDR3 is TGTGCCAGCAGTCCTCCGGGAGGCGAGACAAACACCATATATTTT. The whole variable domain, remainder taken from reference TRBV28 and TRBJ1-3, is DVKVTQSSRYLVKRTGEKVFLECVQDMDHENMFWYRQDPGLGLRLIYFSYDVKMKEKGDIPEGYSVSREKKERFSLILESASTNQTSMYLCASSPPGGETNTIYFGEGSWLTVV.

The rearrangement uses TRBV28 and TRBJ1-2; TRBD1 matches 9 bases. Germline CDR1 and CDR2: MDHEN and SYDVKM. V lost 6 bases and J lost 4; bases outside the gene matches: 3. The CDR3 totals 13 residues. The CDR3 DNA follows: TGTGCCAGCAGAACAGGGGGCGCCTATGGCTACACCTTC. It is translated as CASRTGGAYGYTF.

The chain is built from TRBV5-8 and TRBJ2-1; 7 nucleotides match TRBD2. In germline, CDR1 is SGHTS, CDR2 YDEGEE. The CDR3 sequence is 18 residues long. With V trimmed by 4 bases and J by 1 base, 14 bases remained unmatched. CDR3 nucleotides: TGTGCCAGCAGCCCTTGGGGGAGGGGTCAGCGGTCCTACAATGAGCAGTTCTTC. As protein: CASSPWGRGQRSYNEQFF.

J is TRBJ2-2 and V is TRBV5-1; 8 nucleotides match TRBD1. J was trimmed by 7 bases and V by 4 bases; bases with no gene match: 6. Per germline, CDR1 SGHRS and CDR2 YFSETQ. The CDR3 has 14 residues. CDR3 sequence: CASSADREFGELFF. In DNA, the CDR3 is TGCGCCAGCAGCGCGGACAGGGAGTTCGGGGAGCTGTTTTTT.

The DNA of the CDR3 is TGTGCCAGTAGAGACACAGGGAGCTCCTACGAGCAGTACTTC. Translated: CASRDTGSSYEQYF. The chain has TRBV19 and TRBJ2-7, with D possibly TRBD1 on 6 matching bases. V lost 6 bases, J lost 0 bases, and 12 bases lay in between. The CDR3 covers 14 residues. Germline lookup yields CDR1 LNHDA and CDR2 SQIVND (reference sequence).

V usage is TRBV18 and J usage is TRBJ2-5; 9 bases are shared with TRBD2. Germline-derived CDR1 and CDR2 are KGHSH and LQKENI. The CDR3 sequence is 16 residues long. The V and J ends lost 5 bases and 4 bases, in that order; junction bases with no gene match: 11. In DNA form, the CDR3 reads TGTGCCAGCTCAGCCTCTAGCGGGAAAGCGAGAGAGACCCAGTACTTC. Encoded protein: CASSASSGKARETQYF.

The chain couples TRBV3-1 (or the pseudogene TRBV3-2) to TRBJ1-1; 7 nucleotides agree with TRBD1. Germline V gives CDR1 LGHDT, CDR2 YNNKEL (reference sequence). This CDR3 has 14 amino acids. V was clipped by 0 bases and J by 4 bases; unmatched bases: 2. CDR3 residues: CASSQDNRGTEAFF. In DNA, the CDR3 is TGTGCCAGCAGCCAAGATAACAGGGGCACTGAAGCTTTCTTT.

This clone turned up a few times. The chain employs TRBV28 and TRBJ1-4; the D gene is possibly TRBD1 (5 bases). V lost 10 bases, J lost 8 bases, and 17 bases lay in between. The CDR3 sequence is 13 residues long. Germline CDR1 and CDR2: MDHEN and SYDVKM. CDR3 amino acids: CATKVGAGEKLFF. CDR3 DNA sequence: TGTGCCACGAAAGTAGGTGCAGGGGAAAAACTGTTTTTT.

The chain is built from TRBV30 and TRBJ2-7, with D unclear. The CDR3 totals 12 residues. The ends were cut back, 2 bases at V and 0 bases at J, with 5 bases in the middle. Germline V gene lookup returns CDR1 GTSNPN and CDR2 SVGIG (reference sequence). The CDR3 loop is CAWSKSSYEQYF. CDR3 nucleotide sequence: TGTGCCTGGAGTAAGAGCTCCTACGAGCAGTACTTC.

The V gene is TRBV5-1, the J gene TRBJ2-1; TRBD2 matches at 14 bases. This CDR3 is built from 15 residues. Germline CDR1 reads SGHRS; CDR2 reads YFSETQ. With V trimmed by 4 bases and J by 6 bases, 3 bases remained unmatched. The CDR3 reads CASSPGTSGSNEQFF. The CDR3 DNA follows: TGCGCCAGCAGCCCCGGGACTAGCGGGAGCAATGAGCAGTTCTTC.

This clone was counted a single time. The rearrangement links TRBV6-6 to TRBJ2-2, with 7 bases that match TRBD1. The germline V gene encodes CDR1 MNHNY and CDR2 SVGAGI (reference sequence). With V trimmed by 6 bases and J by 7 bases, 8 bases remained unmatched. This CDR3 is built from 14 residues. The CDR3: CASRTGQQNGELFF. The CDR3 nucleotides are TGTGCCAGCAGGACGGGACAGCAGAACGGGGAGCTGTTTTTT.

This clone was seen a few times. V usage is TRBV6-1 and J usage is TRBJ2-1; 8 bases align to TRBD2. Germline assignment: CDR1 MNHNS and CDR2 SASEGT. With 4 bases clipped from V and 8 bases from J, the junction kept 16 bases outside the gene matches. The CDR3 length is 17 residues. The CDR3 DNA reads TGTGCCAGCAGTGCCGACTTAAGCGGGAGTGGCAGTGATGAGCAGTTCTTC. Protein sequence: CASSADLSGSGSDEQFF.

This clone was recorded once. The rearrangement links TRBV9 to TRBJ2-3; 8 nucleotides line up with TRBD2. Losses at the gene ends were 3 bases for V and 4 bases for J; bases not matched to a gene: 13. The CDR3 has 17 amino acids. From germline, CDR1 is SGDLS and CDR2 YYNGEE. CDR3 in DNA: TGTGCCAGCAGCGCCCCAAAACTAGCGGCATTCGCAGATACGCAGTATTTT. As protein: CASSAPKLAAFADTQYF.

In nucleotides, the CDR3 is TGTGCCAGCAGCGGCAGGACAGGAGATGAAAAACTGTTTTTT. Protein product: CASSGRTGDEKLFF. The V gene is TRBV28, the J gene TRBJ1-4; 7 nucleotides match TRBD1. Trimming removed 6 bases from V and 6 bases from J; junction bases left unmatched: 7. CDR3 length: 14 amino acids. Germline loops: CDR1 MDHEN, CDR2 SYDVKM.

The genes are TRBV9 and TRBJ2-1; 7 bases align to TRBD2. CDR1 and CDR2 (germline): SGDLS, YYNGEE. The CDR3 has 17 residues. V trimming: 0 bases; J trimming: 3 bases; junction bases outside the gene matches: 9. The CDR3 here is CASSVGGRVAGYNEQFF. CDR3 sequence (DNA): TGTGCCAGCAGCGTAGGGGGGAGGGTAGCGGGCTACAATGAGCAGTTCTTC.

The genes are TRBV25-1 and TRBJ1-5, with 7 bases aligning to TRBD1. V shed 5 bases and J 6 bases; nucleotides not matched to a gene: 13. The CDR3 is 16 amino acids. CDR1 is MGHDK, CDR2 SYGVNS, per germline. This CDR3 is CASSSGQPLGSQPQHF. The CDR3, as DNA: TGTGCCAGCAGTTCGGGACAGCCTTTGGGGAGTCAGCCCCAGCATTTT.

The DNA for the CDR3 is TGTGCCAGCAGTCAAACGCCGACAGGGGGCAGATCACCCCTCCACTTT. The encoded protein is CASSQTPTGGRSPLHF. The rearrangement joins TRBV27 to TRBJ1-6; TRBD1 aligns across 10 bases. Per germline, CDR1 MNHEY and CDR2 SMNVEV (reference sequence). The CDR3 covers 16 residues. V shed 5 bases and J 10 bases; nucleotides not matched to a gene: 11.

This chain connects TRBV5-5 to TRBJ1-5; a weak D match, TRBD1 (6 bases). The CDR3 length is 14 residues. Trimming shortened V by 0 bases and J by 2 bases, and 6 bases separated the two germline ends. The germline gives CDR1 SGHKS, CDR2 YYEKEE (reference sequence). CDR3 region: CASSLAGGNQPQHF. The CDR3 DNA reads TGTGCCAGCAGCTTGGCAGGGGGCAATCAGCCCCAGCATTTT.

The V call is TRBV10-3, the J call TRBJ1-2, with 7 bases aligning to TRBD1. Germline CDR1 reads ENHRY; CDR2 reads SYGVKD. The length of the CDR3 is 13 residues. With V trimmed by 10 bases and J by 5 bases, 10 bases remained unmatched. As DNA, the CDR3 is TGTGCCACCTTACCGACAGGGAATTATGGCTACACCTTC. It yields the protein CATLPTGNYGYTF.

The chain has TRBV28 and TRBJ1-3; no clear D gene. CDR3 length: 13 residues. Germline V CDR1 and CDR2: MDHEN, SYDVKM. V was clipped by 6 bases and J by 8 bases, with 14 bases between them. The CDR3 reads CASSQVPRYTIYF. The CDR3 DNA reads as TGTGCCAGCAGCCAGGTACCTCGGTACACCATATATTTT.

This clone was seen a few times. The chain recombines TRBV28 with TRBJ1-4, with D perhaps matching TRBD1 (5 bases). Germline V gene lookup returns CDR1 MDHEN and CDR2 SYDVKM. V lost 1 base and J lost 11, with 14 bases in between. CDR3 size: 14 residues. The CDR3 DNA reads as TGTGCCAGCAGTTTATCTACAGGTTTAGGGAAACTGTTTTTT. Amino acid sequence: CASSLSTGLGKLFF.

The CDR3 coding sequence is TGTGCCAGCAGCCGGGGGACCCCGAGCTCCTACGAGCAGTACTTC. The encoded protein is CASSRGTPSSYEQYF. The chain couples TRBV5-6 to TRBJ2-7; possible D gene TRBD2, 6 bases. From germline, CDR1 is SGHDT and CDR2 YYEEEE. The V end was cut by 4 bases, the J end by 0 bases, with 14 bases between. CDR3 length: 15 amino acids.

V is TRBV28 and J is TRBJ1-1, with a possible D match to TRBD1 (5 bases). Trimming left V 7 bases short and J 1 base short, with 10 bases between. The CDR3 runs 13 residues. CDR1 and CDR2 from the germline V gene are MDHEN and SYDVKM. The CDR3 loop reads CASTQDKNTEAFF. CDR3 nucleotides: TGTGCCAGCACCCAGGACAAGAACACTGAAGCTTTCTTT.

The chain links TRBV19 to TRBJ2-3; a weak D match, TRBD2 (6 bases). Germline assignment: CDR1 LNHDA and CDR2 SQIVND (reference sequence). The CDR3 consists of 14 residues. The V and J ends lost 6 bases and 3 bases respectively, with 13 bases between them. The CDR3 spells CASRSGALTDTQYF. The CDR3 region has the DNA TGTGCCAGTAGATCGGGAGCCCTGACAGATACGCAGTATTTT.

V gene TRBV19 combines with J gene TRBJ1-1; no firm D call. V gave up 5 bases and J gave up 3 bases, with 13 bases separating them. This CDR3 region has 14 residues. Germline loops: CDR1 LNHDA, CDR2 SQIVND (reference sequence). The CDR3 region has the DNA TGTGCCAGTAGTGATCAGGCGAGGGACACTGAAGCTTTCTTT. This codes for CASSDQARDTEAFF.